These 18 T cell receptor beta chains share one sample of origin, sequenced in a study of T cells in Graves' hyperthyroidism and ophthalmopathy. Amplification of TCR beta CDR3 regions was performed using RNA transcripts as template. The HTBI primer set served for first-round RT-PCR of the TCR CDR3. TCRdb itself ran the multiplex PCR reads through MiXCR, one entry per CDR3 protein. The profile covers hundreds of thousands of distinct CDR3 sequences, with 30% to 40% appearing a single time and 31% taken by the ten largest. The sample taken for sequencing was blood. The receptors derive from a woman between 40 and 50 years old with Graves' hyperthyroidism.

This clonotype was picked up many times. The chain recombines TRBV29-1 with TRBJ1-1; TRBD1 is a possible D gene (5 bases). The CDR3 has 15 residues. V gave up 4 bases and J gave up 3 bases, with 18 bases separating them. Germline V gene data show CDR1 as SQVTM and CDR2 as ANQGSEA. The DNA for the CDR3 is TGCAGCGTTGTAAGGCAACAACGGGGGGACACTGAAGCTTTCTTT. This sequence encodes CSVVRQQRGDTEAFF. Variable domain in full (rest from reference TRBV29-1 and TRBJ1-1): SAVISQKPSRDICQRGTSLTIQCQVDSQVTMMFWYRQQPGQSLTLIATANQGSEATYESGFVIDKFPISRPNLTFSTLTVSNMSPEDSSIYLCSVVRQQRGDTEAFFGQGTRLTVV.

This clonotype was found a few times. The V gene is TRBV7-2, the J gene TRBJ1-2, with D unclear. The CDR3 is 16 amino acids. Trimming shortened V by 5 bases and J by 3 bases, and 19 bases separated the two germline ends. The germline CDR1 and CDR2 sequences are SGHTA and FQGNSA. CDR3 nucleotides: TGTGCCAGCAGCCGATACGCCGGTTCGGGAGACTATGGCTACACCTTC. As protein: CASSRYAGSGDYGYTF.

This clonotype came up many times. V is TRBV7-2 and J is TRBJ2-7; 8 positions agree with TRBD1. CDR1 is SGHTA and CDR2 is FQGNSA in the germline V gene. With 5 bases clipped from V and 5 bases from J, the junction kept 8 bases outside the gene matches. CDR3 length: 14 amino acids. The CDR3 region has the DNA TGTGCCAGCAGCCCACCCCAGGGGGCCCACGAGCAGTACTTC. This translates into CASSPPQGAHEQYF.

This clonotype has a count of ten or more. This chain connects TRBV7-2 to TRBJ2-5; D may be TRBD1 or TRBD2 (5 bases each). The germline gives CDR1 SGHTA, CDR2 FQGNSA. CDR3 length: 16 amino acids. V lost 5 bases and J lost 4, with 20 bases in between. CDR3 DNA sequence: TGTGCCAGCAGCCTCGGGACGTTGGGCCATGGAGAGACCCAGTACTTC. Amino acids: CASSLGTLGHGETQYF.

J is TRBJ1-3 and V is TRBV19; no firm D call. The CDR3 has 14 residues. Trimming left V 5 bases short and J 0 bases short, with 8 bases between. CDR1 and CDR2 from the germline V gene are LNHDA and SQIVND (reference sequence). In nucleotides, the CDR3 is TGTGCCAGTAGTCGTTGGGGCTCTGGAAACACCATATATTTT. It is translated as CASSRWGSGNTIYF.

This clonotype was counted many times. The rearrangement joins TRBV5-5 to TRBJ1-6; tentatively, D is TRBD1 (5 bases). There are 14 residues in the CDR3. Germline V gene lookup returns CDR1 SGHKS and CDR2 YYEKEE (reference sequence). Trimming took 1 base from V and 7 from J, leaving 9 bases between them. The CDR3 coding sequence is TGTGCCAGCAGCTTGAGGGGAGGGAATTCACCCCTCCACTTT. The encoded protein is CASSLRGGNSPLHF.

V usage is TRBV7-9 and J usage is TRBJ2-7, with 10 positions matching TRBD2. The germline V gene has CDR1 SEHNR and CDR2 FQNEAQ (reference sequence). The V segment lost 0 bases and the J segment 3 bases; nucleotides outside the gene matches: 5. The length of the CDR3 is 16 residues. The CDR3: CASSLALGLAIYEQYF. The DNA of the CDR3 is TGTGCCAGCAGCTTAGCGCTGGGACTAGCGATCTACGAGCAGTACTTC.

Of note for this clonotype: A clone one base away is much larger, so this may be a read error. The chain joins TRBV5-5 to TRBJ2-7, with 10 bases lining up with TRBD1. CDR3 length: 14 residues. Trimming took 4 bases from V and 6 from J; bases not matched to a gene: 7. Per germline, CDR1 SGHKS and CDR2 YYEKEE (reference sequence). CDR3 DNA sequence: TGTGCCAGCAGCCATCCGGGACAGGGGATCGAGCAGTACTTC. This gives the protein CASSHPGQGIEQYF.

The sample holds many counts of this clonotype. The rearrangement links TRBV20-1 to TRBJ1-1; D is possibly TRBD1 (5 bases). Per germline, CDR1 DFQATT and CDR2 SNEGSKA (reference sequence). The length of the CDR3 is 13 residues. The ends were cut back, 0 bases at V and 4 bases at J, with 9 bases in the middle. For the CDR3, the DNA is TGCAGTGCTAGAGATCCGGGGGGCACTGAAGCTTTCTTT. Translation: CSARDPGGTEAFF.

Many counts were recorded for this clonotype. The V call is TRBV9, the J call TRBJ2-7; TRBD1 matches at 7 bases. V shed 0 bases, J shed 3 bases, and the junction held 6 bases outside the gene matches. CDR3 length: 15 amino acids. Germline V lookup: CDR1 SGDLS, CDR2 YYNGEE. The CDR3 nucleotides are TGTGCCAGCAGCGTAGGGACAGGAGCCTTCTACGAGCAGTACTTC. It yields the protein CASSVGTGAFYEQYF.

Many counts were recorded for this clonotype. V usage is TRBV2 and J usage is TRBJ2-5, with D perhaps given as TRBD1 or TRBD2 (5 bases each). V lost 9 bases and J 5 bases, leaving 13 bases between the germline ends. Germline CDR1 and CDR2: SNHLY and FYNNEI. The CDR3 loop spans 12 amino acids. CDR3 region: CASTPGSETQYF. The CDR3 coding sequence is TGTGCCAGTACCCCAGGGAGCGAGACCCAGTACTTC.

This clonotype came up many times. This chain uses TRBV10-1 with TRBJ1-1, with D unclear. V lost 3 bases, J lost 0 bases, and 5 bases lay in between. The CDR3 totals 13 residues. CDR1 and CDR2 (germline): WNHNN, SYGVQD (reference sequence). The CDR3 coding sequence is TGCGCCAGCAGTGAAACTCTGAACACTGAAGCTTTCTTT. Protein product: CASSETLNTEAFF.

The rearrangement links TRBV10-3 to TRBJ2-7, with 9 bases lining up with TRBD1. Per the germline V gene, CDR1 is ENHRY and CDR2 is SYGVKD. CDR3 size: 16 residues. V dropped 10 bases and J dropped 2; count of bases not matched to a gene: 15. The CDR3 loop reads CASSPMKGQGTYEQYF. CDR3 in DNA: TGTGCCAGCAGCCCTATGAAGGGACAGGGCACCTACGAGCAGTACTTC.

Many counts were recorded for this clonotype. The chain is built from TRBV6-5 and TRBJ2-7, with D unresolved. The CDR3 runs 14 residues. The ends were cut back, 5 bases at V and 6 bases at J, with 17 bases in the middle. Germline V gene sequence: CDR1 MNHEY, CDR2 SVGAGI. The DNA of the CDR3 is TGTGCCAGCAGTCAAAAGTTGGCCCTTCGCGAGCAGTACTTC. Translated, it gives CASSQKLALREQYF.

Many counts were recorded for this clonotype. This rearrangement joins TRBV2 to TRBJ1-1; the D gene is possibly TRBD1 (6 bases). The CDR3 covers 16 residues. Per the germline V gene, CDR1 is SNHLY and CDR2 is FYNNEI. V gave up 8 bases and J gave up 5 bases, with 24 bases separating them. Here the CDR3 DNA reads TGTGCCAGCTATTCAACCGGGGGGCTGAAAAGGACTGAAGCTTTCTTT. This gives the protein CASYSTGGLKRTEAFF.

This clonotype has ten or more counts. The chain is built from TRBV2 and TRBJ1-6; 10 bases line up with TRBD1. The junction had 6 bases not matched to a gene; V was cut back by 6 bases and J by 7 bases. Germline values: CDR1 SNHLY, CDR2 FYNNEI. The length of the CDR3 is 15 residues. The CDR3 protein is CASRIGQGGNSPLHF. For the CDR3, the DNA is TGTGCCAGCAGGATAGGACAGGGGGGAAATTCACCCCTCCACTTT.

This clonotype came up many times. V and J are TRBV4-1 and TRBJ2-5; no reliable D call. Looked up from germline, CDR1 is MGHRA and CDR2 is YSYEKL. This CDR3 spans 13 amino acids. V was clipped by 2 bases and J by 5 bases, with 9 bases between them. CDR3 in DNA: TGCGCCAGCAGCCAACAGGAAGGCGAGACCCAGTACTTC. It specifies CASSQQEGETQYF.

The table lists this clonotype with a count of one. This sequence joins TRBV29-1 and TRBJ2-7, with 10 positions matching TRBD2. CDR3 size: 15 residues. In germline, CDR1 is SQVTM, CDR2 ANQGSEA. The V segment lost 1 base and the J segment 2 bases; nucleotides outside the gene matches: 5. This CDR3 reads CSVEGASGGPYEQYF. Written as DNA, the CDR3 is TGCAGCGTTGAAGGGGCTAGCGGGGGCCCCTACGAGCAGTACTTC.